This T cell receptor beta chain was found in a study of regulatory T cells in long-lasting Graves disease. Study overall: In persistent Graves' disease, antithyroid drugs had been taken for over 5 years and TSH receptor antibodies stayed positive. The study's findings and limits: TRBV28, TRBJ1-2 and TRBJ2-5 were segments that persistent disease favored.

The time point here: persistent/refractory GD, antithyroid drugs over 5 years with positive TRAb. PBMC-derived RNA was used for the TCR library. CDR3 length equals 15 residues. CDR1 SNHLY and CDR2 FYNNEI come from the germline V gene. The V gene lost 3 bases and the J gene lost 2 bases, with 8 bases spanning the gap. Combining iRepertoire HTBI primers with Arm-PCR of CDR3 regions, the authors built TCR beta libraries. One entry per CDR3 protein results from TCRdb running MiXCR on the multiplex PCR reads. Of roughly 450,000 distinct CDR3 sequences listed, about 22% are singletons. This clonotype has at least ten counts. Its antigen is currently unknown.

The sequenced sample was peripheral blood mononuclear cells (PBMCs), obtained when the disease was refractory, from a patient treated with antithyroid drugs. The sequence came from a female donor with Graves disease. The chain recombines TRBV2 with TRBJ1-6; TRBD1 is a possible D gene (5 bases). The CDR3 is CASSEGRAYNSPLHF. The CDR3 DNA reads as TGTGCCAGCAGTGAGGGCAGGGCCTATAATTCACCCCTCCACTTT.